This T cell receptor beta chain derives from a study of T cell responses to AZD1222 COVID-19 vaccine. Remarks on this clone: The antigen is unknown.

General study points: Females made up more of the donors, who were largely white British, and clonal diversity may have come out too low.

Sequencing was performed with immunoSEQ multiplex PCR; in TCRdb, only in-frame clones are kept and a portion is missing. The data contain approximately 100,000 clones, 90% of them singletons. CDR3 length equals 14 residues. V lost 3 bases and J 6 bases, leaving 15 bases between the germline ends. CDR1 is SGHAT and CDR2 is FQNNGV in the germline V gene. The material sequenced was peripheral blood, taken on day 0 of AZD1222 vaccination. The receptor was derived from an adult in good health. The V and J genes are TRBV11-2 and TRBJ2-7; the D is unclear. This CDR3 reads CASSFTTVGVEQYF. The CDR3 nucleotides read TGTGCCAGCAGCTTTACCACCGTTGGTGTCGAGCAGTACTTC.